Listed below are T cell receptor beta chains from one sample, sequenced in a study of shared clonotypes between healthy human individuals. Sequencing was performed with immunoSEQ multiplex PCR; in TCRdb, only in-frame clones are kept and a portion is missing. The table includes 2,500,000 or so clones, 92% detected once. Material for sequencing was naive CD4+ T cells from PBMCs. Receptors were obtained from a man aged 18-30 years in good health. Some clones in this sample may be carry-over from other donors' samples. Both conserved end residues are part of each CDR3. A D gene is named only where the DNA matches it firmly. The size entry is marked missing in some rows and otherwise reads once, few, many or a size class.

CDR3aa,CDR3nt,j_gene,abundance,v_gene,d_gene,len
CASSNWGAGVRNTGELFF,TGTGCCAGCAGCAATTGGGGAGCGGGAGTTAGGAACACCGGGGAGCTGTTTTTT,TRBJ2-2,.,TRBV21-1,.,18
CASSLGTSGSREQFF,TGTGCCAGCAGCCTGGGGACTAGCGGGAGTCGTGAGCAGTTCTTC,TRBJ2-1,.,TRBV7-3,TRBD2,15
CASSYGTASSYNEQFF,TGTGCCAGCAGTTACGGGACAGCGAGCTCCTACAATGAGCAGTTCTTC,TRBJ2-1,.,TRBV6-6,TRBD1,16
CASSILRGDEQFF,TGTGCCAGTAGTATACTTCGAGGAGATGAGCAGTTCTTC,TRBJ2-1,.,TRBV19,.,13
CASSPLGQAYGYTF,TGTGCCAGCTCACCCTTAGGACAGGCCTATGGCTACACCTTC,TRBJ1-2,.,TRBV18,TRBD1,14
CASSLGPVVGQPQHF,TGTGCCAGCAGCTTAGGTCCGGTGGTGGGGCAGCCCCAGCATTTT,TRBJ1-5,.,TRBV11-2,.,15
CAIRLAETYEQYF,TGTGCCATCCGCCTAGCGGAAACCTACGAGCAGTACTTC,TRBJ2-7,once,TRBV10-3,TRBD2,13
CASSLVGGRNEQFF,TGCGCCAGCAGCTTGGTAGGGGGACGGAATGAGCAGTTCTTC,TRBJ2-1,.,TRBV5-1,.,14
CASSAYRGSNTGELFF,TGTGCCAGCAGCGCGTACAGGGGGTCAAACACCGGGGAGCTGTTTTTT,TRBJ2-2,.,TRBV11-3,TRBD1,16
CASSPGPSGSQRNQYF,TGTGCCAGTAGTCCCGGGCCTAGCGGGAGTCAGAGGAATCAGTACTTC,TRBJ2-4,.,TRBV19,TRBD2,16
CASSPDRAGNQPQHF,TGTGCCAGCAGTCCGGACAGGGCGGGCAATCAGCCCCAGCATTTT,TRBJ1-5,.,TRBV6-5,TRBD1,15
CASRLHGTGNYGYTF,TGTGCCAGCAGGCTCCATGGGACAGGGAACTATGGCTACACCTTC,TRBJ1-2,.,TRBV28,TRBD1,15
CASSTFTEDTQYF,TGTGCCAGCTCAACATTCACAGAGGATACGCAGTATTTT,TRBJ2-3,.,TRBV18,.,13
CASSVGGGTESAEAFF,TGTGCCAGCAGCGTAGGAGGCGGAACAGAGAGCGCTGAAGCTTTCTTT,TRBJ1-1,.,TRBV9,.,16
CASSSQGQETQYF,TGTGCCAGCAGTTCCCAGGGGCAAGAGACCCAGTACTTC,TRBJ2-5,once,TRBV7-9,.,13
CASSPKSILTTSGSISYNEQFF,TGTGCCAGCAGCCCGAAATCGATACTTACGACTAGCGGGAGTATCTCCTACAATGAGCAGTTCTTC,TRBJ2-1,once,TRBV27,TRBD2,22
CRGGGELGGYTF,TGCAGGGGAGGCGGAGAACTGGGTGGCTACACCTTC,TRBJ1-2,.,TRBV29-1,.,12
CASSGRRGPGLAGGRGTQYF,TGTGCCAGCAGTGGTCGACGGGGCCCGGGACTAGCGGGAGGGCGGGGTACGCAGTATTTT,TRBJ2-3,.,TRBV28,TRBD2,20
CASTSDLDSLKPLHF,TGTGCCAGCACCTCAGACTTAGACAGCCTTAAACCCCTCCACTTT,TRBJ1-6,.,TRBV6-6,.,15
CASSEYGGVGSGYTF,TGTGCCAGCAGTGAATATGGCGGGGTAGGCTCTGGCTACACCTTC,TRBJ1-2,.,TRBV25-1,.,15
CASSFYRGYEQYF,TGTGCCAGCAGCTTCTACAGGGGCTACGAGCAGTACTTC,TRBJ2-7,.,TRBV11-2,TRBD1,13
CASSPTRRAQYF,TGTGCCAGCAGCCCGACTAGACGAGCCCAGTACTTC,TRBJ2-5,.,TRBV7-6,.,12
CASSLAAGSSYEQYF,TGTGCCAGCAGCTTAGCGGCTGGCAGCTCCTACGAGCAGTACTTC,TRBJ2-7,.,TRBV7-7,.,15
CASSLTGVVETQYF,TGTGCCAGCAGCTTAACCGGCGTTGTGGAGACCCAGTACTTC,TRBJ2-5,.,TRBV7-2,.,14
CASSLLGQETQYF,TGTGCCAGCAGCTTGTTAGGTCAAGAGACCCAGTACTTC,TRBJ2-5,.,TRBV7-7,.,13
CASCLQGKETQYF,TGTGCCAGCTGTCTACAGGGGAAGGAGACCCAGTACTTC,TRBJ2-5,.,TRBV6-1,TRBD1,13
CASSSPGTGGLKTQYF,TGTGCCAGCAGTAGCCCGGGGACAGGGGGCTTAAAGACCCAGTACTTC,TRBJ2-5,.,TRBV28,TRBD1,16
CASSPLGDEQFF,TGCGCCAGCAGCCCACTAGGTGATGAGCAGTTCTTC,TRBJ2-1,.,TRBV5-1,.,12
CASSRSARQGVPYGYTF,TGTGCCAGCAGCCGTTCCGCCAGACAGGGTGTGCCCTATGGCTACACCTTC,TRBJ1-2,.,TRBV14,TRBD1,17
CASSSTGGVPRYEQYF,TGTGCCAGCAGTTCGACAGGGGGCGTCCCAAGATACGAGCAGTACTTC,TRBJ2-7,.,TRBV28,TRBD1,16
CASSERGYNEQFF,TGTGCCAGCAGCGAGCGGGGTTACAATGAGCAGTTCTTC,TRBJ2-1,.,TRBV9,TRBD2,13
CASSYRGSYEQYF,TGTGCCAGCAGCTACAGGGGTAGCTACGAGCAGTACTTC,TRBJ2-7,.,TRBV11-3,TRBD1,13
CASSPRWTASYEQYF,TGTGCCAGCAGCCCCCGGTGGACTGCCTCCTACGAGCAGTACTTC,TRBJ2-7,.,TRBV7-9,.,15
CASSLGDSYNEQFF,TGTGCCAGCAGTTTAGGGGACAGCTACAATGAGCAGTTCTTC,TRBJ2-1,.,TRBV28,TRBD1,14
CASSAQGSGNTIYF,TGTGCCAGCAGCGCACAGGGTTCTGGAAACACCATATATTTT,TRBJ1-3,once,TRBV11-2,.,14
CASSLLQDAVGGELFF,TGTGCCAGCAGCTTGCTACAGGATGCAGTTGGCGGGGAGCTGTTTTTT,TRBJ2-2,.,TRBV11-2,.,16
CASSQGLGTYSNQPQHF,TGCGCCAGCAGCCAAGGGTTGGGGACCTATAGCAATCAGCCCCAGCATTTT,TRBJ1-5,.,TRBV4-3,.,17
CASSAPGLDYEQYF,TGTGCCAGCAGCGCACCGGGACTGGACTACGAGCAGTACTTC,TRBJ2-7,.,TRBV4-2,.,14
CASSYRGGSSYNEQFF,TGTGCCAGCAGTTATCGGGGCGGGAGTTCGTACAATGAGCAGTTCTTC,TRBJ2-1,.,TRBV6-5,TRBD2,16
CASSSTVGSGNTIYF,TGTGCCAGTAGTTCCACAGTAGGCTCTGGAAACACCATATATTTT,TRBJ1-3,.,TRBV19,.,15
CASSSIALGLSSRYTF,TGTGCCAGTAGTTCAATAGCCCTGGGACTGTCCTCCCGGTACACCTTC,TRBJ1-2,few,TRBV19,.,16
CSVLTGTDYGYTF,TGCAGCGTCCTGACCGGGACAGACTATGGCTACACCTTC,TRBJ1-2,.,TRBV29-1,TRBD1,13
CASSYRWDRGLSGYTF,TGTGCCAGCAGCTACCGCTGGGACAGGGGACTAAGCGGCTACACCTTC,TRBJ1-2,.,TRBV5-5,TRBD1,16
CASSIQGVGANVLTF,TGTGCCAGTAGTATACAAGGGGTGGGGGCCAACGTCCTGACTTTC,TRBJ2-6,.,TRBV19,.,15
CASSSPPYREINEQFF,TGTGCCAGCAGTTCGCCCCCTTACAGGGAAATCAATGAGCAGTTCTTC,TRBJ2-1,once,TRBV28,.,16
CASSVDANRLQFF,TGTGCCAGCAGCGTAGACGCAAATCGTCTGCAGTTCTTC,TRBJ2-1,.,TRBV9,.,13
CASSPLPQRGEKLFF,TGTGCCAGCTCACCCCTGCCCCAACGCGGTGAAAAACTGTTTTTT,TRBJ1-4,.,TRBV18,.,15
CSGNRGDTEAFF,TGCAGCGGGAACAGGGGAGACACTGAAGCTTTCTTT,TRBJ1-1,.,TRBV29-1,TRBD1,12
CASSPFWALTDTQYF,TGCGCCAGCAGCCCCTTTTGGGCTCTCACAGATACGCAGTATTTT,TRBJ2-3,.,TRBV5-1,.,15
CASSSTWGSHSYNSPLHF,TGTGCCAGCAGCTCCACGTGGGGGTCCCACTCCTATAATTCACCCCTCCACTTT,TRBJ1-6,.,TRBV27,.,18
CASSVGVPGGYTF,TGTGCCAGCAGCGTAGGGGTCCCGGGTGGCTACACCTTC,TRBJ1-2,.,TRBV9,.,13
CASSPGPGSGNTIYF,TGTGCCAGCAGCCCCGGGCCGGGCTCTGGAAACACCATATATTTT,TRBJ1-3,.,TRBV5-6,.,15